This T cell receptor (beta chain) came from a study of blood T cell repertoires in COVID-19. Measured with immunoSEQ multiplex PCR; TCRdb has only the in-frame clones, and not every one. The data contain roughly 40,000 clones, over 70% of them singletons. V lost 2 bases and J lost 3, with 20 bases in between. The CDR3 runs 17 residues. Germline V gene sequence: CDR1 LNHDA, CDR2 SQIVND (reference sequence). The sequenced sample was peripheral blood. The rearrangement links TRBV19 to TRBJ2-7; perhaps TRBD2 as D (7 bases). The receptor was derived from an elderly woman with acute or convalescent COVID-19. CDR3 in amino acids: CASSIKGGAPSYYEQYF. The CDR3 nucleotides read TGTGCCAGTAGTATAAAGGGGGGGGCGCCTTCCTACTACGAGCAGTACTTC. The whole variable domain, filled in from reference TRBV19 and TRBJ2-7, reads DGGITQSPKYLFRKEGQNVTLSCEQNLNHDAMYWYRQDPGQGLRLIYYSQIVNDFQKGDIAEGYSVSREKKESFPLTVTSAQKNPTAFYLCASSIKGGAPSYYEQYFGPGTRLTVT.